The clone carrying this TCR beta chain came up once. The germline V gene has CDR1 MGHDK and CDR2 SYGVNS. The length of the CDR3 is 12 residues. V was clipped by 6 bases and J by 8 bases, with 13 bases between them. The data originate from a study of blood T cell repertoires in COVID-19. TCRdb keeps only in-frame clones here, not all; method: immunoSEQ multiplex PCR. This repertoire shows 45,000 to 60,000 clones, 70% to 90% found once; its top ten account for about 3%. The V call is TRBV25-1, the J call TRBJ1-2, with D possibly matching TRBD1 (6 bases). The sequence came from a man aged 50 to 59 with active COVID-19. Sequencing was carried out using peripheral blood. CDR3 residues: CASREHTGGYTF. DNA for the CDR3: TGTGCCAGCAGAGAACATACAGGGGGCTACACCTTC.